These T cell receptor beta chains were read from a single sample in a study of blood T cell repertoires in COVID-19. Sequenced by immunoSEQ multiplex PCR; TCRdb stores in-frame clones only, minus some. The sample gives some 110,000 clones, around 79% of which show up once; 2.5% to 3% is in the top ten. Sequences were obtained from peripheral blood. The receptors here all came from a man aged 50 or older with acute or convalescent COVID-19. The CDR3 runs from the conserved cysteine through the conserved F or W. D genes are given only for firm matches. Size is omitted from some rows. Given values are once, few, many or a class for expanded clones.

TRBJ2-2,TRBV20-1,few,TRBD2,CSASSGRAEGGELFF,TGCAGTGCTAGTAGCGGGAGGGCCGAAGGGGGGGAGCTGTTTTTT
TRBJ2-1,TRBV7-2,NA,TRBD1,CASSLTGVAYNEQFF,TGTGCCAGCAGCTTGACAGGGGTAGCCTACAATGAGCAGTTCTTC
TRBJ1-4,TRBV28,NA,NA,CASSPEAGGVTNEKLFF,TGTGCCAGCAGTCCCGAAGCGGGGGGGGTAACTAATGAAAAACTGTTTTTT
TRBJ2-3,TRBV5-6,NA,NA,CASSLLLEGNTDTQYF,TGTGCCAGCAGCTTGCTACTAGAGGGCAACACAGATACGCAGTATTTT
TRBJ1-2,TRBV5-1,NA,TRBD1,CASSTRQGSYGYTF,TGCGCCAGCAGCACCCGACAGGGTTCTTATGGCTACACCTTC
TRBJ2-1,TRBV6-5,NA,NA,CASSYNLANEQFF,TGTGCCAGCAGTTACAATCTGGCTAATGAGCAGTTCTTC
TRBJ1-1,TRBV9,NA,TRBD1,CASSVGSGGTEAFF,TGTGCCAGCAGCGTAGGTTCAGGGGGCACTGAAGCTTTCTTT
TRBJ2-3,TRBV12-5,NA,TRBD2,CASGLVTSGGRADTQYF,TGTGCTAGTGGTTTGGTCACTAGCGGGGGCCGTGCAGATACGCAGTATTTT
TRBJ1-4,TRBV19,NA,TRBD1,CASSGQANEKLFF,TGTGCCAGCTCGGGACAGGCTAATGAAAAACTGTTTTTT
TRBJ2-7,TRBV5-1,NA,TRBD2,CASSSGLAGVMEQYF,TGCGCCAGCAGCTCGGGACTAGCGGGAGTTATGGAGCAGTACTTC
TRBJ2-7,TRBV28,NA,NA,CASSPPGYEQYF,TGTGCCAGCAGCCCTCCAGGGTACGAGCAGTACTTC
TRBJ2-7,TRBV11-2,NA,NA,CASSTYHFSYEQYF,TGTGCCAGCAGCACCTACCACTTCTCCTACGAGCAGTACTTC
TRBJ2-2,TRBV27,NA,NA,CASGDYQNTGELFF,TGTGCCAGCGGCGACTATCAGAACACCGGGGAGCTGTTTTTT
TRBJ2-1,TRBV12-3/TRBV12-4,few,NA,CASSLDVDEQFF,TGTGCCAGCAGTTTAGATGTCGATGAGCAGTTCTTC